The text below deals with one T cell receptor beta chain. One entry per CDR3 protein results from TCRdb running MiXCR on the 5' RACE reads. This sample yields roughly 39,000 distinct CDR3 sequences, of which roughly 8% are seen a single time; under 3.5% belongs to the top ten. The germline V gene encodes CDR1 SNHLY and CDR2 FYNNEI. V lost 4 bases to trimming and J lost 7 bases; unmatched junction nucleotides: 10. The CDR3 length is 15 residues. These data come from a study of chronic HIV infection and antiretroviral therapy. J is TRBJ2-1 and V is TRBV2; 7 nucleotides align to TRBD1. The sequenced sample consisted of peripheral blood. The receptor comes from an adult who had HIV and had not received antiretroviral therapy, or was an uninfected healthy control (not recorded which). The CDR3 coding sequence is TGTGCCAGCAGTGCTGACAGGGTATCATGGAATGAGCAGTTCTTC. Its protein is CASSADRVSWNEQFF.